Listed below are T cell receptor beta chains from one sample, sequenced in a study of a mutant IDH1 vaccine in newly diagnosed glioma. Generated by immunoSEQ multiplex PCR, the TCRdb table keeps only in-frame clones and is missing some. This repertoire shows 68,000 or so clones, roughly 84% found once; its top ten account for about 12%. Their cognate antigens are unknown. This specimen consisted of PBMCs, obtained from a glioma patient whose treatment included an IDH1 peptide vaccine. These receptors were collected from a man younger than 35 with glioma. The CDR3 runs from the conserved cysteine through the conserved F or W. D genes are given only for firm matches. Part of the rows lack a size; the others show once, few, many or a class for expanded clones.

len,d_gene,v_gene,abundance,j_gene,CDR3nt,CDR3aa
18,TRBD1,TRBV9,NA,TRBJ2-6,TGTGCCAGCAGCCCCCCCGGGACAGGGGGCTCCGGGGCCAACGTCCTGACTTTC,CASSPPGTGGSGANVLTF
12,NA,TRBV4-1,few,TRBJ1-1,TGCGCCAGCAGCCCGGTGGGGGCTGAAGCTTTCTTT,CASSPVGAEAFF
18,TRBD1,TRBV7-9,NA,TRBJ2-3,TGTGCCAGCAGCTTAACCGGGACAGGGAGGGGGGACACAGATACGCAGTATTTT,CASSLTGTGRGDTDTQYF
17,NA,TRBV28,NA,TRBJ1-5,TGTGCCAGCAGTTTATATGTAGCACCGTTTTCTTATCAGCCCCAGCATTTT,CASSLYVAPFSYQPQHF
15,NA,TRBV9,NA,TRBJ2-7,TGTGCCAGCAGCCAGAGGGGGGGGCCGACCTACGAGCAGTACTTC,CASSQRGGPTYEQYF
14,NA,TRBV5-6,NA,TRBJ2-7,TGTGCCAGCAGCTTTACTTTTGGGTATGAGGAGCAGTACTTC,CASSFTFGYEEQYF
19,NA,TRBV4-1,NA,TRBJ2-3,TGCGCCAGCAGCCAAGTGTGGGGGGCGCGGAGGGGGGGCCAGAATACGCAGTATTTT,CASSQVWGARRGGQNTQYF
12,TRBD1,TRBV30,NA,TRBJ1-1,TGTGCCTGGAGTTCCTGGACAGGGGGAGCTTTCTTT,CAWSSWTGGAFF
16,TRBD2,TRBV28,NA,TRBJ2-7,TGTGCCAGCAGTTTTGTATGGCTAGCGGGAGTGTACGAGCAGTACTTC,CASSFVWLAGVYEQYF
11,NA,TRBV2,few,TRBJ2-3,TGTGCCAGCTGGAGGGCAGATACGCAGTATTTT,CASWRADTQYF
14,TRBD1,TRBV6-6,NA,TRBJ1-1,TGTGCCAGCAGTCCCGGGACAGGGCATACTGAAGCTTTCTTT,CASSPGTGHTEAFF
14,NA,TRBV4-2,NA,TRBJ2-3,TGTGCCAGCAGCCAAGATAGCCCCGTGGATACGCAGTATTTT,CASSQDSPVDTQYF
16,TRBD2,TRBV15,NA,TRBJ2-3,TGTGCCACCAGCAGGGCTAGCGGGAGTCGAACAGATACGCAGTATTTT,CATSRASGSRTDTQYF
15,NA,TRBV7-8,NA,TRBJ2-4,TGTGCCAGCAGCCAAACTAGGCGAGCCAAAAACATTCAGTACTTC,CASSQTRRAKNIQYF
14,TRBD1,TRBV6-5,NA,TRBJ1-2,TGTGCCAGCAGTTATGGTCAGGGGGACTATGGCTACACCTTC,CASSYGQGDYGYTF
12,NA,TRBV9,few,TRBJ2-3,TGTGCCAGCAGCGTAGAGGCAGATACGCAGTATTTT,CASSVEADTQYF
14,NA,TRBV7-9,NA,TRBJ2-7,TGTGCCAGCAGCTCGAACCGGGGCCTCTACGAGCAGTACTTC,CASSSNRGLYEQYF
19,NA,TRBV23-1,NA,TRBJ1-5,TGCGCCAGCAGTCAAACCCGCCCGGGCAGAATTTATAGCAATCAGCCCCAGCATTTT,CASSQTRPGRIYSNQPQHF
16,NA,TRBV6-1,NA,TRBJ1-6,TGTGCCAGCAGTGAAAGGACAGAGGCAAATAATTCACCCCTCCACTTT,CASSERTEANNSPLHF
16,TRBD2,TRBV7-3,NA,TRBJ2-3,TGTGCCAGCAGCTTATTCTCGGGAGGGAGCACAGATACGCAGTATTTT,CASSLFSGGSTDTQYF
17,NA,TRBV18,NA,TRBJ2-6,TGTGCCAGCTCACCAGATAAGTACCGCTCTGGGGCCAACGTCCTGACTTTC,CASSPDKYRSGANVLTF
15,TRBD1,TRBV9,NA,TRBJ1-6,TGTGCCAGCAGCGTAGAAGGGGGCCTTAATTCACCCCTCCACTTT,CASSVEGGLNSPLHF
14,TRBD1,TRBV27,NA,TRBJ2-1,TGTGCCAGCAGTCCGGGACAGGGTATGTATGAGCAGTTCTTC,CASSPGQGMYEQFF
20,NA,TRBV5-1,NA,TRBJ2-1,TGCGCCAGCAGCCCATCCCCCATCGTCGGGACTTCCAATACCCAATATGAGCAGTTCTTC,CASSPSPIVGTSNTQYEQFF
16,NA,TRBV27,NA,TRBJ2-2,TGTGCCAGCAGTTTTCTGGGTGGGACGGCCGCCGGGGAGCTGTTTTTT,CASSFLGGTAAGELFF
14,NA,TRBV25-1,NA,TRBJ2-7,TGTGCCAGCAGTGAACGGCAGGGGAGCTACGAGCAGTACTTC,CASSERQGSYEQYF
15,TRBD1,TRBV9,few,TRBJ2-2,TGTGCCAGCAGCGCGGGACAGGGGGCCTCCGGGGAGCTGTTTTTT,CASSAGQGASGELFF
15,NA,TRBV7-9,NA,TRBJ1-2,TGTGCCAGCAGCTTCCTGGCGGACAGCAACTATGGCTACACCTTC,CASSFLADSNYGYTF
19,TRBD1,TRBV10-3,once,TRBJ2-6,TGTGCCATCAGACCGGGACAGGGTAATTTGGAATCTGGGGCCAACGTCCTGACTTTC,CAIRPGQGNLESGANVLTF
14,NA,TRBV14,NA,TRBJ2-7,TGTGCCAGCAGCTACGCAGGAGCCTCCTACGAGCAGTACTTC,CASSYAGASYEQYF
13,NA,TRBV5-6,NA,TRBJ1-1,TGTGCCAGCTCGGGGGGGCGAAACACTGAAGCTTTCTTT,CASSGGRNTEAFF
15,NA,TRBV30,NA,TRBJ2-7,TGTGCCTGGAGTGTAAACTTTGGGGGCAACTACGAGCAGTACTTC,CAWSVNFGGNYEQYF
15,NA,TRBV15,NA,TRBJ2-7,TGTGCCACCAGCAGACCCGGGATACGGACCTACGAGCAGTACTTC,CATSRPGIRTYEQYF